This T cell receptor beta chain was retrieved from a study of blood T cell repertoires in COVID-19 (dated by TCRdb to between 2020 and 2021). For the study in its entirety: Samples from collaborators originated in the United States, Italy and Spain and spanned both the acute and convalescent phases of COVID-19. The prospective study material was composed of cDNA or gDNA derived from T cells, B-cell-depleted T cells, or PBMCs. The dataset comprised deeply sampled blood TCRbeta repertoires from subjects exposed to, actively infected with, or recovered from COVID-19. The repertoires were released in a freely available public database meant as a resource for research on the immune response to SARS-CoV-2. The samples were drawn from two sources: the first 160 participants of the ongoing ImmuneRACE study, and 950 to 1,500 subjects contributed by 6 global collaborators. The sample metadata nearly always contained a de-identified subject ID, COVID-19 status, age in years and sex. HLA class I and class II types, where available, came from metadata supplied by the sample provider rather than from assay-based typing. General study outcomes and caveats: Clinical and demographic metadata were provided uncurated, with the amount varying by source and participant.

For this clone: Its antigen target is currently unknown. No clone much larger than this one lies a single base away; base qualities are absent.

TCRbeta CDR3 regions were amplified from genomic DNA by means of the immunoSEQ Assay, a bias-controlled multiplex PCR. The authors processed their data as follows. The number of nucleated cells in each sample was estimated from the amplification of reference gene primers within the assay. To quantify the absolute abundance of each unique TCRbeta CDR3 rearrangement, sequence reads were collapsed and filtered. Productive Simpson clonality was computed per sample as the square root of Simpson's diversity index over productive rearrangements. Not all clones reach the TCRdb copy of this immuneACCESS table, which keeps in-frame sequences only. Checked studies attribute under half of the gap to unresolved V genes and leave the rest unexplained. V and J calls and clone size come straight from that table; D and trimming were deduced from the DNA. This sample has about 140,000 clones in its table, and under 85% of those were observed once. The top ten clones comprise roughly 10% of the sample.

Whole blood was collected in K2EDTA tubes by collaborating institutions according to the institutions' own protocols. Collaborator samples were shipped for TCRbeta analysis as frozen whole blood, isolated PBMCs, or DNA extracted from either sample type. CDR1 and CDR2, per the germline V gene (reference sequence), are LNHNV and YYDKDF. From V the trimming removes 0 bases and from J it removes 3 bases, while the gene matches leave 7 bases of the junction unaccounted for. Counted from cysteine to phenylalanine, this CDR3 has 17 amino acids. Only CDR3 DNA is held: 51 bases, read in frame from base 1. The TCR originated in an elderly woman in a cohort sampled during active or convalescent COVID-19. Recombination connected TRBV15 to TRBJ2-4, with TRBD1 matching 8 junction bases. The sample comprised peripheral blood. The CDR3 in this case is CATSRDPGGGSKNIQYF. The bases read TGTGCCACCAGCAGAGATCCAGGGGGCGGTAGCAAAAACATTCAGTACTTC.